The 14 T cell receptor beta chains presented below share a single source sample, sequenced in a study of T cell responses to AZD1222 COVID-19 vaccine. The assay was immunoSEQ multiplex PCR, and TCRdb's table has in-frame clones only and misses some. The profile shows around 110,000 clones, 80% to 90% of them singletons. The specimen was peripheral blood, collected on day 0 of MenACWY control vaccination. These receptors originate from an adult in good health.

J is TRBJ1-3 and V is TRBV7-9; D is unclear. The CDR3 covers 14 residues. The V gene lost 6 bases and the J gene lost 0 bases, with 9 bases spanning the gap. The germline V gene encodes CDR1 SEHNR and CDR2 FQNEAQ (reference sequence). DNA for the CDR3: TGTGCCAGCAGTCAATCGGTCTCTGGAAACACCATATATTTT. As protein: CASSQSVSGNTIYF.

This chain connects TRBV18 to TRBJ1-5; no definite D call. The CDR3 contains 15 residues. Germline CDR1 and CDR2: KGHSH and LQKENI. V lost 3 bases and J 0 bases, leaving 9 bases between the germline ends. CDR3 protein: CASSPNTFSNQPQHF. The CDR3 DNA reads TGTGCCAGCTCACCGAACACCTTTAGCAATCAGCCCCAGCATTTT. The full variable domain, in which reference TRBV18 and TRBJ1-5 provide the parts outside the CDR3, is NAGVMQNPRHLVRRRGQEARLRCSPMKGHSHVYWYRQLPEEGLKFMVYLQKENIIDESGMPKERFSAEFPKEGPSILRIQQVVRGDSAAYFCASSPNTFSNQPQHFGDGTRLSIL.

The chain is built from TRBV18 and TRBJ1-3; D may be TRBD1 (5 bases). The germline V gene has CDR1 KGHSH and CDR2 LQKENI. Trimming removed 5 bases from V and 4 bases from J, with 18 bases in between. This CDR3 has 16 residues. CDR3 nucleotides: TGTGCCAGCTCATTATCAAGGACAACGTCGGGAAACACCATATATTTT. Translated, it gives CASSLSRTTSGNTIYF.

CDR3 in amino acids: CASSEDREYEQYF. The CDR3 DNA reads as TGTGCCAGCAGCGAAGACAGGGAGTACGAGCAGTACTTC. V and J are TRBV13 and TRBJ2-7, with 7 bases that match TRBD1. The germline gives CDR1 PRHDT, CDR2 FYEKMQ (reference sequence). This CDR3 is built from 13 residues. After removal of 5 bases from V and 4 bases from J, the junction contained 5 bases not matched to a gene.

The chain links TRBV4-1 to TRBJ2-2; D is ambiguous. This CDR3 is built from 15 residues. CDR1 is MGHRA and CDR2 is YSYEKL in the germline V gene. V gave up 0 bases and J gave up 0 bases, with 5 bases separating them. This CDR3 is CASSQDLANTGELFF. The CDR3, as DNA: TGCGCCAGCAGCCAAGATCTAGCGAACACCGGGGAGCTGTTTTTT.

The chain couples TRBV5-1 to TRBJ2-6; no firm D call. The CDR3 is made up of 14 amino acids. V lost 4 bases, J lost 1 base, and 6 bases lay in between. Germline V gene lookup returns CDR1 SGHRS and CDR2 YFSETQ. CDR3 in DNA: TGCGCCAGCAGCGGGGTTTCTGGGGCCAACGTCCTGACTTTC. Amino acid sequence: CASSGVSGANVLTF.

This chain connects TRBV29-1 to TRBJ1-3, with D possibly TRBD1 on 6 matching bases. Germline V lookup: CDR1 SQVTM, CDR2 ANQGSEA. V was pared by 7 bases and J by 4 bases, with 14 bases between. This CDR3 has 13 amino acids. In DNA form, the CDR3 reads TGCAGCGGAGAGTGGGGGCCCGGAAACACCATATATTTT. Translated, it gives CSGEWGPGNTIYF.

This chain connects TRBV7-8 to TRBJ1-5; D might be TRBD1 (5 bases). This CDR3 is built from 14 residues. Looked up from germline, CDR1 is SGHVS and CDR2 is FQNEAQ. V lost 1 base and J 4 bases, leaving 8 bases between the germline ends. This CDR3 reads CASSLGRQNQPQHF. The CDR3, as DNA: TGTGCCAGCAGCTTAGGGCGACAGAATCAGCCCCAGCATTTT.

This CDR3 reads CASSDGGLATFTDTQYF. The CDR3 nucleotides are TGTGCCAGCAGTGATGGTGGGCTAGCCACATTCACAGATACGCAGTATTTT. The chain combines TRBV6-4 with TRBJ2-3, with a tentative D call TRBD2 (5 bases). The CDR3 extends over 17 amino acids. The germline CDR1 and CDR2 sequences are MRHNA and SNTAGT. V lost 3 bases and J lost 2, with 18 bases in between.

The chain links TRBV10-3 to TRBJ2-7; D is uncertain. This CDR3 is built from 13 residues. The V gene's germline CDR1 is ENHRY and CDR2 SYGVKD. Trimming took off 6 bases at V and 3 bases at J, with 12 bases between the two ends. Here the CDR3 reads CAIRAPDHYEQYF. The CDR3 DNA sequence: TGTGCCATCAGGGCCCCGGATCACTACGAGCAGTACTTC.

A word on this clone: This sample includes further DNA sequences coding for the same CDR3. The CDR3 loop reads CASSLLNQPQHF. CDR3 bases: TGTGCCAGCAGTTTATTGAATCAGCCCCAGCATTTT. This rearrangement joins TRBV28 to TRBJ1-5, with D unclear. This CDR3 spans 12 amino acids. CDR1 and CDR2 (germline): MDHEN, SYDVKM. The V end lost 1 base, the J end lost 4 bases, and 2 bases lay between the germline ends.

The chain combines TRBV11-2 with TRBJ2-1; 13 bases map to TRBD2. This CDR3 is 15 amino acids long. Germline V gene lookup returns CDR1 SGHAT and CDR2 FQNNGV. V shed 3 bases, J shed 6 bases, and the junction held 2 bases outside the gene matches. In DNA form, the CDR3 reads TGTGCCAGCAGCTTCACTAGCGGGGGGGCCAATGAGCAGTTCTTC. Translation: CASSFTSGGANEQFF.

This clone has only a few counts. This rearrangement joins TRBV6-6 to TRBJ1-2, with 8 bases aligning to TRBD1. The V and J ends lost 2 bases and 3 bases, in that order; junction bases with no gene match: 5. From germline, CDR1 is MNHNY and CDR2 SVGAGI (reference sequence). This CDR3 is built from 15 residues. The CDR3 spells CASSYNAGGDYGYTF. Here the CDR3 DNA reads TGTGCCAGCAGTTACAATGCAGGGGGCGACTATGGCTACACCTTC.

This clone was seen more than once but under ten times. The chain recombines TRBV6-5 with TRBJ1-1, with 9 bases identical to TRBD1. The V and J ends lost 6 bases and 4 bases, in that order; junction bases with no gene match: 9. This CDR3 spans 15 amino acids. CDR1 is MNHEY, CDR2 SVGAGI, per germline. In DNA form, the CDR3 reads TGTGCCAGCAGCCTGGGACAGGGCAGCAGCACTGAAGCTTTCTTT. This sequence encodes CASSLGQGSSTEAFF.